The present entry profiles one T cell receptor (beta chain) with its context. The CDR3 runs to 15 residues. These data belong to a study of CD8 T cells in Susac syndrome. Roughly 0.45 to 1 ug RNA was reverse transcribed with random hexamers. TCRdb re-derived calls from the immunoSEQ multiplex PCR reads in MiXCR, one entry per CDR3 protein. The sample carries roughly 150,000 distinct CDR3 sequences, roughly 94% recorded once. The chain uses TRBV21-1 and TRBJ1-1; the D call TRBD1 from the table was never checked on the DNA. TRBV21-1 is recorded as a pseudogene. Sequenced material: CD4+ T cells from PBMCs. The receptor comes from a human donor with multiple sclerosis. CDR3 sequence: CASSKKNRDRAEAFF. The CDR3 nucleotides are TGTGCCAGCAGCAAAAAAAACCGGGACAGGGCTGAAGCTTTCTTT.